This T cell receptor beta chain is drawn from a study of T cells in Graves' hyperthyroidism and ophthalmopathy. Each diagnosis drew on symptoms, thyroxine, TRAb, thyroid ultrasound and orbital computed tomography findings. Amplification of TCR beta CDR3 regions was performed using RNA transcripts as template. The HTBI set primed first-round TCR CDR3 RT-PCR. TCRdb processed the multiplex PCR reads anew with MiXCR; each CDR3 protein has one entry. The top ten clones hold around 7.7% of a sample with approximately 500,000 distinct CDR3 sequences, under 60% of them seen once. On this clonotype itself: Its cognate antigen is unknown.

Study-wide points: Ophthalmopathy was separated from stable hyperthyroidism by a 13 V-J model. Model output signaled ophthalmopathy a median approximately 6 months ahead of onset.

The TCR comes from a woman younger than 35 with Graves' hyperthyroidism. Sequenced: peripheral blood or thyroid tissue (not recorded which).

Here the CDR3 DNA reads TGCAGTGCTAGAGTCGTAGCGGGAGCTGGGGAGACCCAGTACTTC. Translation gives CSARVVAGAGETQYF. The chain is built from TRBV20-1 and TRBJ2-5; TRBD2 aligns across 9 bases. This CDR3 is 15 amino acids long. The germline V gene encodes CDR1 DFQATT and CDR2 SNEGSKA (reference sequence). The V and J ends lost 1 base and 5 bases, in that order; junction bases with no gene match: 8.